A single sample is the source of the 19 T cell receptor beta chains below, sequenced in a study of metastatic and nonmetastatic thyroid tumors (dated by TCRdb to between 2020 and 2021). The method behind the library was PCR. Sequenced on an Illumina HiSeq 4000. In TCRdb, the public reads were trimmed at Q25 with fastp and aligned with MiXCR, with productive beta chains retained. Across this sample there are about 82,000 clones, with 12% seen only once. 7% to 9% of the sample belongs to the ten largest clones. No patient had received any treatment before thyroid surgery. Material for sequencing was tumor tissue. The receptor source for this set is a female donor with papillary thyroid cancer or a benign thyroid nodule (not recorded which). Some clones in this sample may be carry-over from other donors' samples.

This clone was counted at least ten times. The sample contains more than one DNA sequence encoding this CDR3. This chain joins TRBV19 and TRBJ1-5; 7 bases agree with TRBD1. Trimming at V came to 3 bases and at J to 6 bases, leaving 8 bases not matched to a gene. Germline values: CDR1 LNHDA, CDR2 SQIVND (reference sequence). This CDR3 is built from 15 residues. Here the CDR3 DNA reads TGTGCCAGTAGTATCGAGGAGGGGGCGTTTCAGCCCCAGCATTTT. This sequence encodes CASSIEEGAFQPQHF.

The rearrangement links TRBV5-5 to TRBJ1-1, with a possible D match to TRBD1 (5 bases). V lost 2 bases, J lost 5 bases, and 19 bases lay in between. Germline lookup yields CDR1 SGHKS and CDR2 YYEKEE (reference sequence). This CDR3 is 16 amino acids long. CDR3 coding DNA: TGTGCCAGCAGCTTAATTTCCTGGGGCTGGGAGACTGAAGCTTTCTTT. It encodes CASSLISWGWETEAFF.

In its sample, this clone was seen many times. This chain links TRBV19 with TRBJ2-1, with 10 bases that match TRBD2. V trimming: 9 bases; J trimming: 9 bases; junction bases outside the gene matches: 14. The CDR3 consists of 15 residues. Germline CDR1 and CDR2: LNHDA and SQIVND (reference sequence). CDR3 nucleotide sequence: TGTGCCAGCCACGCACCTAGACTAGCGGGCACTGAGCAGTTCTTC. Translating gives CASHAPRLAGTEQFF.

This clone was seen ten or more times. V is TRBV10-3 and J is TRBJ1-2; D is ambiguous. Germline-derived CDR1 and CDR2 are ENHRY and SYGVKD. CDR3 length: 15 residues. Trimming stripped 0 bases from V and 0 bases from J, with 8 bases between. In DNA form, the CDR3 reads TGTGCCATCAGTGAGTCGGCAGGTCCTAACTATGGCTACACCTTC. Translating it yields CAISESAGPNYGYTF.

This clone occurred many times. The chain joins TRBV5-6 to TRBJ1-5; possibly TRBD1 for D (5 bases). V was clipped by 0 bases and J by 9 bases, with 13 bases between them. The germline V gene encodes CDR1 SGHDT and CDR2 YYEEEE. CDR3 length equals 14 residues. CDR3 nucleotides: TGTGCCAGCAGCTTGGGATCAGGGAGCCGGCCCCAGCATTTT. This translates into CASSLGSGSRPQHF.

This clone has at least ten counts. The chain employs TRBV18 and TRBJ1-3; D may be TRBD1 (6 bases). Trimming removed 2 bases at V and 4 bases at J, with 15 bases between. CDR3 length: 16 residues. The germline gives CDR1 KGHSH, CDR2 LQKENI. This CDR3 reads CASSPVPGADGNTIYF. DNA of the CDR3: TGTGCCAGCTCACCAGTCCCGGGGGCGGACGGAAACACCATATATTTT.

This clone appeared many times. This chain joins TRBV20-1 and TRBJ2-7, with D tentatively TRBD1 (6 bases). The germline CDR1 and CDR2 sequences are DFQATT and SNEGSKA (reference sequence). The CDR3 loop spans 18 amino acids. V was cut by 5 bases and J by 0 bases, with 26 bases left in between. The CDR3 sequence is CSALSRGSSVTHSYEQYF. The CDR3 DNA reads TGCAGTGCTCTTAGTAGGGGGAGCAGCGTAACGCACTCCTACGAGCAGTACTTC.

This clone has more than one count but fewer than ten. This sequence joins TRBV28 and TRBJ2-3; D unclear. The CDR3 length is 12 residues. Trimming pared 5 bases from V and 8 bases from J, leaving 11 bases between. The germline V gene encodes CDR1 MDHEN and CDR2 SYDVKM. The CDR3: CASSIPHCTQYF. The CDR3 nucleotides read TGTGCCAGCAGTATCCCTCATTGTACGCAGTATTTT.

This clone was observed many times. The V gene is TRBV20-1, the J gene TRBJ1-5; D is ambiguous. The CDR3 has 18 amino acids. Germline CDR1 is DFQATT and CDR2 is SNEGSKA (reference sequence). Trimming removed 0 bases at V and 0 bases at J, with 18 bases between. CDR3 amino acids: CSARDHKGRGFSNQPQHF. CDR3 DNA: TGCAGTGCTAGAGATCATAAGGGTCGGGGATTTAGCAATCAGCCCCAGCATTTT.

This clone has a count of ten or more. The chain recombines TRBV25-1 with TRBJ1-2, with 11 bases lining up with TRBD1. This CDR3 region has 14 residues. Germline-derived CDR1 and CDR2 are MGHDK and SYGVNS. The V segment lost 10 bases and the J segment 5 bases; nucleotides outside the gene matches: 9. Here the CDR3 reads CATHGQGARYGYTF. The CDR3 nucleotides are TGTGCCACCCACGGACAGGGGGCAAGGTATGGCTACACCTTC.

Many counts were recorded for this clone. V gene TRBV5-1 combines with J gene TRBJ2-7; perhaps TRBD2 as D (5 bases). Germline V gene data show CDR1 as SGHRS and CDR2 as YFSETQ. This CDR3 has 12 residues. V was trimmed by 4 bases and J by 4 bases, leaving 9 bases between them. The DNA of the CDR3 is TGCGCCAGCAGCCTCCCGGGGTACGAGCAGTACTTC. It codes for CASSLPGYEQYF.

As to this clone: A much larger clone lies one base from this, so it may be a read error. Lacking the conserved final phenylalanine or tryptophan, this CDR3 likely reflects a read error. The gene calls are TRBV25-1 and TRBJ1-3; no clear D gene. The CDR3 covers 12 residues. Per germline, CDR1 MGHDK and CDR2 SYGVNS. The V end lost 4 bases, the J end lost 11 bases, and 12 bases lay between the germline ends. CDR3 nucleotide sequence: TGTGCCAGCAGTGGGAATAATTTGTCCATATATCTT. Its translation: CASSGNNLSIYL.

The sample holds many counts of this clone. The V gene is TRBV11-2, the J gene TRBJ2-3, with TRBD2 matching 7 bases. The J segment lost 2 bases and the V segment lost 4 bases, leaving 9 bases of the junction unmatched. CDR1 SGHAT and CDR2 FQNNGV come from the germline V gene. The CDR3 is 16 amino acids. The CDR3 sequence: CASSSSLAVATDTQYF. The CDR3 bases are TGTGCCAGCAGCTCATCCCTAGCGGTAGCCACAGATACGCAGTATTTT.

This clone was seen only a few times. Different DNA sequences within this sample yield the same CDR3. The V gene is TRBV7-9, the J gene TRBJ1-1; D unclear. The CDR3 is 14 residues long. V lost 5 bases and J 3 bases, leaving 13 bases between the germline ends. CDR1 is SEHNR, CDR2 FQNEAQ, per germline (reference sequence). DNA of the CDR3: TGTGCCAGCAGCCTAGAAGGGATGGACACTGAAGCTTTCTTT. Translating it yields CASSLEGMDTEAFF.

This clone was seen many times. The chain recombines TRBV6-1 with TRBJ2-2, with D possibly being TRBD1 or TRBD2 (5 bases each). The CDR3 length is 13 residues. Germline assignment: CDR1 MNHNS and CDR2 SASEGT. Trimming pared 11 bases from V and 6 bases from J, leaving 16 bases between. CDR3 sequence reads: CASRDPLPGELFF. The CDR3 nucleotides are TGTGCCTCCCGGGACCCTCTTCCCGGGGAGCTGTTTTTT.

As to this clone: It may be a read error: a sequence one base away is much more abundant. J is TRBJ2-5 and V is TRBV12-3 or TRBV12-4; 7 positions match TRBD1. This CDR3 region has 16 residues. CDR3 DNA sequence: TGTGTCAGCAGCCTCGAGATGACAGGGACCCAAGAGACCCAGTACTTC. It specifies CVSSLEMTGTQETQYF.

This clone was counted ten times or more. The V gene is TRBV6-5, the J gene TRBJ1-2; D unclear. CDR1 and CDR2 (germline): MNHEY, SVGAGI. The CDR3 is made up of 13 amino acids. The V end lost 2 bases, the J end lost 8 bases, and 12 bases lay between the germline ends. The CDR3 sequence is CASSYRGVLGYTF. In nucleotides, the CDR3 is TGTGCCAGCAGTTACCGGGGTGTGTTAGGCTACACCTTC.

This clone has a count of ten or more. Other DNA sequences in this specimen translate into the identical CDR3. CDR3 in DNA: TGCGGAGGAGCTTCGAGGGGGGGCGCGAACACTGAAGCTTTCTTT. Protein product: CGGASRGGANTEAFF. The chain employs TRBV20-1 and TRBJ1-1, with a weak D call TRBD1 (6 bases). Per germline, CDR1 DFQATT and CDR2 SNEGSKA (reference sequence). This CDR3 has 15 residues.

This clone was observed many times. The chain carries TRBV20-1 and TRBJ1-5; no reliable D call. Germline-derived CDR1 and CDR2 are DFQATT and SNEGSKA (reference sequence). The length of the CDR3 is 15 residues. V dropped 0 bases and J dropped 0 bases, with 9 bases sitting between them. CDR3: CSARDRKYSNQPQHF. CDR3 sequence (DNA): TGCAGTGCTAGAGACAGAAAATATAGCAATCAGCCCCAGCATTTT.